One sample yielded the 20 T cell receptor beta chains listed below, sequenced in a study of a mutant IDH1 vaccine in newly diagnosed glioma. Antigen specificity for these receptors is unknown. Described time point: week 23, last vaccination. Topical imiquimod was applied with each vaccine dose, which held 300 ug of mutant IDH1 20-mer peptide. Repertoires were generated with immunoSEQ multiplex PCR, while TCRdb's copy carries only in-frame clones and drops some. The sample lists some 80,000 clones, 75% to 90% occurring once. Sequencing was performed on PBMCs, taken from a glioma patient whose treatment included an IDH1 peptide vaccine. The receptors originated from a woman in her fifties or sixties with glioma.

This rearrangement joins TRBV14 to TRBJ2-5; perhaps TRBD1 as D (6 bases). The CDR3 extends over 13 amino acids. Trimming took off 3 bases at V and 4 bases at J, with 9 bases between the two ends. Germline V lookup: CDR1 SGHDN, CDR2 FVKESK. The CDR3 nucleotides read TGTGCCAGCAGCCATTCAGGGGCAGAGACCCAGTACTTC. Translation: CASSHSGAETQYF.

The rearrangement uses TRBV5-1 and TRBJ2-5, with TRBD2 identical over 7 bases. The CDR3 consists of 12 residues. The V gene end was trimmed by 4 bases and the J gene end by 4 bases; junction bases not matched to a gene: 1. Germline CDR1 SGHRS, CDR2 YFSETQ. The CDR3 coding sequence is TGCGCCAGCAGCAGGGAGGGAGAGACCCAGTACTTC. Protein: CASSREGETQYF.

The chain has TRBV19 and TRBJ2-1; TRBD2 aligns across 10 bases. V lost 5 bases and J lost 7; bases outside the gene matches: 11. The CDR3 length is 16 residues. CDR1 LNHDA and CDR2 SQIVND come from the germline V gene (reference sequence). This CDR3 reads CASSGQREGLSNEQFF. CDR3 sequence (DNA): TGTGCCAGTAGTGGCCAGCGGGAGGGTTTATCAAATGAGCAGTTCTTC.

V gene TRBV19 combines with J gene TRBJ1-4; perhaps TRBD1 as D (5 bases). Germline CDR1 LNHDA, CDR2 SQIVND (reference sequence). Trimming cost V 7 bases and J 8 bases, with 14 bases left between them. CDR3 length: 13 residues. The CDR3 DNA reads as TGTGCCAGTAATATCGGGACCTCAGAAAAACTGTTTTTT. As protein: CASNIGTSEKLFF.

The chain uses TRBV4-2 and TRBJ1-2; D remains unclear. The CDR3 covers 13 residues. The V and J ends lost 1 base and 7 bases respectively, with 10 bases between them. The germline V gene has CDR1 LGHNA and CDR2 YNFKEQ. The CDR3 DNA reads TGTGCCAGCAGCCAAGTCTCAATAGCTGGCTACACCTTC. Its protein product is CASSQVSIAGYTF.

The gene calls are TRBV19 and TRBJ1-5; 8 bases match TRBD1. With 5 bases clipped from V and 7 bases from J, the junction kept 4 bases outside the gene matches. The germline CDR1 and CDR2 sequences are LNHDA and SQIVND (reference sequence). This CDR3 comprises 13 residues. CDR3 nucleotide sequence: TGTGCCAGTAGTTCCGGACAGGGCCAGCCCCAGCATTTT. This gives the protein CASSSGQGQPQHF.

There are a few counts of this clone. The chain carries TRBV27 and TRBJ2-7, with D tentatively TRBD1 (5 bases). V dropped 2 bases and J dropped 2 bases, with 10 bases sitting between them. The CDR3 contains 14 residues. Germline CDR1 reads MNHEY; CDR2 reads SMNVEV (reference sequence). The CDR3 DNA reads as TGTGCCAGCAGTTTAGGGGCCTATGCCTACGAGCAGTACTTC. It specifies CASSLGAYAYEQYF.

CDR3 in DNA: TGTGCCAGCAGCGCTGATAGGGACCCACAAGAGACCCAGTACTTC. This sequence encodes CASSADRDPQETQYF. The chain links TRBV25-1 to TRBJ2-5; D could derive from TRBD1 or TRBD2 (5 bases each). Per the germline V gene, CDR1 is MGHDK and CDR2 is SYGVNS. The CDR3 consists of 15 residues. V was shortened by 6 bases and J by 2 bases, with 16 bases between the two germline ends.

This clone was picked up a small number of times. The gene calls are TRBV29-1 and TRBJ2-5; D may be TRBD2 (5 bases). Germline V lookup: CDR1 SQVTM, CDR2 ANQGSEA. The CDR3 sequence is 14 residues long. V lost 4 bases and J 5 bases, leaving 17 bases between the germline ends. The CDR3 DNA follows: TGCAGCGTTGCCGGTACGGGGTTTCGGGAGACCCAGTACTTC. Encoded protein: CSVAGTGFRETQYF.

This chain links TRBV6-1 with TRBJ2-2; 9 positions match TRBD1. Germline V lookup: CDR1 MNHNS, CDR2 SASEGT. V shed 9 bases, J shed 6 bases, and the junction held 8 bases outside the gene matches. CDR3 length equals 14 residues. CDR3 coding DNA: TGTGCCAGTCGAGGGGACAGGGTGGCCGGGGAGCTGTTTTTT. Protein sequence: CASRGDRVAGELFF.

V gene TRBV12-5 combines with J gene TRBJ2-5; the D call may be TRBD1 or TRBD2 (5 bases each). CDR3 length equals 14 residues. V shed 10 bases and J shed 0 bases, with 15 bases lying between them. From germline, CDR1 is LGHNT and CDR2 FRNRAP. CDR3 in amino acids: CAITGDAYQETQYF. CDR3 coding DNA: TGTGCTATCACCGGGGACGCCTACCAAGAGACCCAGTACTTC.

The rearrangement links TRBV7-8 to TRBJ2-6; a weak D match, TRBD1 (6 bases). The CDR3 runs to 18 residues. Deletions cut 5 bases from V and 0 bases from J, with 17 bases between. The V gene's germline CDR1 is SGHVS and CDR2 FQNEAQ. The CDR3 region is CASSPYRVVSSGANVLTF. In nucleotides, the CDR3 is TGTGCCAGCAGCCCTTACAGGGTCGTAAGCTCTGGGGCCAACGTCCTGACTTTC.

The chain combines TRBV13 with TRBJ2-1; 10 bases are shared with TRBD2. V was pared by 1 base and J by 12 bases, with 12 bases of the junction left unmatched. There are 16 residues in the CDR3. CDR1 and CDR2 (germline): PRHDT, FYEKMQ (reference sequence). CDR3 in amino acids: CASSLAGLAGELGQFF. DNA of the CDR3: TGTGCCAGCAGCTTAGCGGGTCTAGCGGGAGAATTAGGGCAGTTCTTC.

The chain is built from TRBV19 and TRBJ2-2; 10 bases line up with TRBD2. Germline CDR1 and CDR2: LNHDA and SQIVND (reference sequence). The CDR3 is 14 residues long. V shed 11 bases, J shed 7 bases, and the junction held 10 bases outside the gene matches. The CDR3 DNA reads TGTGCCGCAGGGGAGCGGGAGGGGGTCGGGGAGCTGTTTTTT. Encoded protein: CAAGEREGVGELFF.

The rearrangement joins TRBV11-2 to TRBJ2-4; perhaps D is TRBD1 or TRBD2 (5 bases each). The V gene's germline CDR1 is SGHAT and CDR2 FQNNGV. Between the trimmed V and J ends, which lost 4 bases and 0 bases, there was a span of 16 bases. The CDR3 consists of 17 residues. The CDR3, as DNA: TGTGCCAGCAGCTCACACCGGGGCCGAGTAGCCAAAAACATTCAGTACTTC. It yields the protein CASSSHRGRVAKNIQYF.

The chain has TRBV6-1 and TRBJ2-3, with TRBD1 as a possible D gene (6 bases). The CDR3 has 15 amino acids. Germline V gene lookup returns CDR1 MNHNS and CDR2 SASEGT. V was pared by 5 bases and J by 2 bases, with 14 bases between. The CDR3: CASSRVGAHTDTQYF. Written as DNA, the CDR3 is TGTGCCAGCAGTCGGGTGGGGGCCCACACAGATACGCAGTATTTT.

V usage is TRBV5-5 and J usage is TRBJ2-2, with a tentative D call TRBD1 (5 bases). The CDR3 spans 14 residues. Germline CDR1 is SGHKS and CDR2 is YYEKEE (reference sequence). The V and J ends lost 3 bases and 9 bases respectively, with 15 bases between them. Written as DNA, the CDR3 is TGTGCCAGCAGCTGGGGCCGCGGCGAGCGGGAGCTGTTTTTT. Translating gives CASSWGRGERELFF.

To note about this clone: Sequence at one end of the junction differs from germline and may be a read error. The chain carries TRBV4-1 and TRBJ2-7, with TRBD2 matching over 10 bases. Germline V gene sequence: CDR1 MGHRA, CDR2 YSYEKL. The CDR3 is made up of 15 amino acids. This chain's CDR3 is CASSQGLAGDDEEYF. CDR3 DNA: TGCGCCAGCAGCCAAGGACTAGCGGGCGACGACGAGGAGTACTTC.

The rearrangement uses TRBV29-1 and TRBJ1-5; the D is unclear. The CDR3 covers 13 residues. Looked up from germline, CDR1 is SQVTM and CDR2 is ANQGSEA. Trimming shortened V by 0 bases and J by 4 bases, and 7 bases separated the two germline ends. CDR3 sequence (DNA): TGCAGCGTTGAAGAAAGAGAAAATCAGCCCCAGCATTTT. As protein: CSVEERENQPQHF. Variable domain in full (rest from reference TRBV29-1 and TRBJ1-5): SAVISQKPSRDICQRGTSLTIQCQVDSQVTMMFWYRQQPGQSLTLIATANQGSEATYESGFVIDKFPISRPNLTFSTLTVSNMSPEDSSIYLCSVEERENQPQHFGDGTRLSIL.

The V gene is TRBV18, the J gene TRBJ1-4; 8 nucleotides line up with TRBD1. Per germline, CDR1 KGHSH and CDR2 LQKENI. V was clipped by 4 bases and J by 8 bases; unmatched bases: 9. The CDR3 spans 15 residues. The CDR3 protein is CASSLGTGQAEKLFF. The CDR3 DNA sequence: TGTGCCAGCTCACTTGGGACAGGCCAGGCGGAAAAACTGTTTTTT.